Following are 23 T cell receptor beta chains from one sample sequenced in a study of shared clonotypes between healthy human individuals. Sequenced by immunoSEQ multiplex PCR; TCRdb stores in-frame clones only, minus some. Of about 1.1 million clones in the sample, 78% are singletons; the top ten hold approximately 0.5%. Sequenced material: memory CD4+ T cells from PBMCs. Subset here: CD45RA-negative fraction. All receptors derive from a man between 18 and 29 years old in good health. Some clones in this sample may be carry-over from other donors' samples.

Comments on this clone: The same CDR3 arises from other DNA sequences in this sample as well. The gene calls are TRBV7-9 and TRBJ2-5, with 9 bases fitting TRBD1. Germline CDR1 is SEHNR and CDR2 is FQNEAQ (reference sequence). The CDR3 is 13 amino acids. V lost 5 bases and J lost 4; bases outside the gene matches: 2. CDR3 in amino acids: CASSRGQGETQYF. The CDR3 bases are TGTGCCAGCAGCCGGGGACAGGGAGAGACCCAGTACTTC.

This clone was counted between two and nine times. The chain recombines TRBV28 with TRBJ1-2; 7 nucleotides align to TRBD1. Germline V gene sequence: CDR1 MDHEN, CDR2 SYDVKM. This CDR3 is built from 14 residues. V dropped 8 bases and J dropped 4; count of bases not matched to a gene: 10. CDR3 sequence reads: CASGTKGQVYGYTF. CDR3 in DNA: TGTGCCAGCGGGACCAAAGGACAGGTCTATGGCTACACCTTC.

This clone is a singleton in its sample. CDR3 in amino acids: CASSRIQGSYEQYF. The CDR3 DNA is TGCGCCAGCAGCCGAATTCAAGGAAGCTACGAGCAGTACTTC. The rearrangement uses TRBV4-3 and TRBJ2-7, with unresolved D. The CDR3 runs 14 residues. The V end lost 4 bases, the J end lost 3 bases, and 13 bases lay between the germline ends. CDR1 LGHNA and CDR2 YSLEER come from the germline V gene.

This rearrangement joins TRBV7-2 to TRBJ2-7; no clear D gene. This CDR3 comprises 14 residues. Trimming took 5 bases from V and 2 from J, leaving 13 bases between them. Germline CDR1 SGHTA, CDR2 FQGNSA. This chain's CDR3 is CASSRRNGPYEQYF. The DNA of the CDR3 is TGTGCCAGCAGCCGGAGAAACGGCCCCTACGAGCAGTACTTC. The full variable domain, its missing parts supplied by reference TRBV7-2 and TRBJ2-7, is GAGVSQSPSNKVTEKGKDVELRCDPISGHTALYWYRQSLGQGLEFLIYFQGNSAPDKSGLPSDRFSAERTGGSVSTLTIQRTQQEDSAVYLCASSRRNGPYEQYFGPGTRLTVT.

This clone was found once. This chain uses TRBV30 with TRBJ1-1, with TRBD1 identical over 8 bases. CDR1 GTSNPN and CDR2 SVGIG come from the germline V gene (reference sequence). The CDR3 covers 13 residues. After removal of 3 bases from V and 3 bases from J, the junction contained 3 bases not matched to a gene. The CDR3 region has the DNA TGTGCCTGGAGAGGACAGGGCCACACTGAAGCTTTCTTT. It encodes CAWRGQGHTEAFF.

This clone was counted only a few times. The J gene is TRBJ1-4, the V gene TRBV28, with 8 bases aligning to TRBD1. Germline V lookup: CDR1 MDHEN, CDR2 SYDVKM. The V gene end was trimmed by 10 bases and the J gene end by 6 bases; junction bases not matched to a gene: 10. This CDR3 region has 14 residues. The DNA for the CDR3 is TGTGCCATCAACACAGGGGGTGGTTATGAAAAACTGTTTTTT. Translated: CAINTGGGYEKLFF.

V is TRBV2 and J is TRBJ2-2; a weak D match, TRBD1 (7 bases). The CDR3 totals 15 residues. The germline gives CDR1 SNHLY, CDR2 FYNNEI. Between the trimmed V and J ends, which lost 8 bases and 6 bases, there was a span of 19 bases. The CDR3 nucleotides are TGTGCCAGCGGGAGACAGGGCACGGGAGCCGGGGAGCTGTTTTTT. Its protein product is CASGRQGTGAGELFF.

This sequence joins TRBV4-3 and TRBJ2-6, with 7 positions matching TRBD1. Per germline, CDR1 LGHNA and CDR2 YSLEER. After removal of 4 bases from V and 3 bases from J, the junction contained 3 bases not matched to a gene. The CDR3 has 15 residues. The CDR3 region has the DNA TGCGCCAGCAGCCGACAGGGCGGTGGGGCCAACGTCCTGACTTTC. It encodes CASSRQGGGANVLTF.

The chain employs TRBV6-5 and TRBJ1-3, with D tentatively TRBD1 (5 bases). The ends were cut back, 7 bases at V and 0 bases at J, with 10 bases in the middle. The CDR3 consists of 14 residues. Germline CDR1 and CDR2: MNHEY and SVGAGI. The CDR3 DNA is TGTGCCAGCACTATTGGGGGCTCTGGAAACACCATATATTTT. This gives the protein CASTIGGSGNTIYF.

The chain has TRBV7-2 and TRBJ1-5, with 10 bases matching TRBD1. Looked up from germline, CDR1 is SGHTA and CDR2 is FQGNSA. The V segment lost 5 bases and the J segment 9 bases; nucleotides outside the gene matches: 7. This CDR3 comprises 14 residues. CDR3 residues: CASSPGTGARPQHF. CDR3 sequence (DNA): TGTGCCAGCAGCCCCGGGACAGGGGCTCGGCCCCAGCATTTT.

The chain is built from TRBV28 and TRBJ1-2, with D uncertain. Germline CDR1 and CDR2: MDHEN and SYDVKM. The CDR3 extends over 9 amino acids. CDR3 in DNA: TGTGGGAAAGACCATGGCTACACCTTC. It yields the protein CGKDHGYTF.

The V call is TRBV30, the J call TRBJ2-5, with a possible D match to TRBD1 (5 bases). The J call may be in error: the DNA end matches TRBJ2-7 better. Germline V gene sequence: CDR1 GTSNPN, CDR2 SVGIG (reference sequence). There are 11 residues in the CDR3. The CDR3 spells CAWSPGFEQYF. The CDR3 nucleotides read TGTGCCTGGAGTCCAGGGTTCGAGCAGTACTTC.

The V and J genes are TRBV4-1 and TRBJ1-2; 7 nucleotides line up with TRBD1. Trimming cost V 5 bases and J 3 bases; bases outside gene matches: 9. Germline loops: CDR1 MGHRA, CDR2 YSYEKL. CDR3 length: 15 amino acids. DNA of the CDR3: TGCGCCAGCAGCGAAAACAGGGGCGGTGACTATGGCTACACCTTC. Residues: CASSENRGGDYGYTF.

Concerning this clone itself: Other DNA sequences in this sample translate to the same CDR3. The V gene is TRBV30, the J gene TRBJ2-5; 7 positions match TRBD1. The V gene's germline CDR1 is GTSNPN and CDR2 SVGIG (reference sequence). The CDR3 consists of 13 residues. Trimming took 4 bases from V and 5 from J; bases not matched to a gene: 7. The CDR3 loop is CAWNRQGGETQYF. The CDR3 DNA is TGTGCCTGGAATCGACAGGGTGGGGAGACCCAGTACTTC.

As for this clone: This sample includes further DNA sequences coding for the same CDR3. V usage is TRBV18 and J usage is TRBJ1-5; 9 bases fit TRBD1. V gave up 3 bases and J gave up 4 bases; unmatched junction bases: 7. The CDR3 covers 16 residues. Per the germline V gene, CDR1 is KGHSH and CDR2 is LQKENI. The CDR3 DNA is TGTGCCAGCTCACCCCCAGGGACAGGGCGGAATCAGCCCCAGCATTTT. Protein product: CASSPPGTGRNQPQHF.

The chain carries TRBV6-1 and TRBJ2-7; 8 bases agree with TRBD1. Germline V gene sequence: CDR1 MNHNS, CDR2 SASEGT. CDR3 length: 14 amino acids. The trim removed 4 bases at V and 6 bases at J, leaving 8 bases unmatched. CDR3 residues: CASSVQGDLSEQYF. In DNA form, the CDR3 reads TGTGCCAGCAGTGTACAGGGGGACCTAAGCGAGCAGTACTTC.

CDR3: CASSESSEQPQHF. The CDR3 DNA follows: TGTGCCAGCAGTGAATCGTCTGAGCAGCCCCAGCATTTT. V usage is TRBV2 and J usage is TRBJ1-5; D ambiguous. This CDR3 has 13 amino acids. V was clipped by 2 bases and J by 7 bases, with 9 bases between them. The V gene's germline CDR1 is SNHLY and CDR2 FYNNEI.

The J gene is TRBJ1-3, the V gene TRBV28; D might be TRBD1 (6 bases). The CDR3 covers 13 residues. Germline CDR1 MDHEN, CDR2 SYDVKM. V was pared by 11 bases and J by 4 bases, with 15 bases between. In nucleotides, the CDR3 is TGTGCCGCGACGGGGGGGGCCGGAAACACCATATATTTT. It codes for CAATGGAGNTIYF.

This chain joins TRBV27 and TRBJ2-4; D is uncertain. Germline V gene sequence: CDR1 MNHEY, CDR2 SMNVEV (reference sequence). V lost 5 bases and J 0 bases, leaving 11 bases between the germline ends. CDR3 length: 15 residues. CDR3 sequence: CASSPSLLAKNIQYF. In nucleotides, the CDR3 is TGTGCCAGCAGTCCCAGCCTTTTAGCCAAAAACATTCAGTACTTC.

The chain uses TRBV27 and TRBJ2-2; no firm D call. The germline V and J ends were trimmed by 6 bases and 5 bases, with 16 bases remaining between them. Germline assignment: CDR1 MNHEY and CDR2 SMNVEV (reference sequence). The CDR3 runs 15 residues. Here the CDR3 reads CASSTKRPLTGELFF. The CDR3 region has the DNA TGTGCCAGCAGCACCAAACGACCGTTAACCGGGGAGCTGTTTTTT.

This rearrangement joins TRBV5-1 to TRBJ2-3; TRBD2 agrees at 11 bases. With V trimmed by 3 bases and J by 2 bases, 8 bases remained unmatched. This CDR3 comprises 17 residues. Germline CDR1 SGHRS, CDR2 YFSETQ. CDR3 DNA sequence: TGCGCCAGCAGCTGGGGAGTAGCGGGAGGGCTCACAGATACGCAGTATTTT. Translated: CASSWGVAGGLTDTQYF.

Written as DNA, the CDR3 is TGTGCCAGCAGTCTGCCGCCGCGAGAGACCCAGTACTTC. Its protein product is CASSLPPRETQYF. This sequence joins TRBV6-6 and TRBJ2-5; D is uncertain. V was shortened by 5 bases and J by 4 bases, with 11 bases between the two germline ends. This CDR3 has 13 residues. Per germline, CDR1 MNHNY and CDR2 SVGAGI (reference sequence).

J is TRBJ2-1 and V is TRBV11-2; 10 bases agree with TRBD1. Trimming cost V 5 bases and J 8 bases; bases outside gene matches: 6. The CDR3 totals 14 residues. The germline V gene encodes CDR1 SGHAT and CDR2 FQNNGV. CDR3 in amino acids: CASSRQGAVDEQFF. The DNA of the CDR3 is TGTGCCAGCAGCCGACAGGGGGCTGTCGATGAGCAGTTCTTC.